Below, 24 T cell receptor beta chains from the same sample are listed, as sequenced in a study of T-cell reconstitution after alpha-beta-depleted transplantation in children. During its preparation, the TCRbeta library received unique molecular identifiers. TCRdb reprocessed the PCR reads via MiXCR and lists one record per CDR3 protein. The profile shows around 450,000 distinct CDR3 sequences, 15% to 20% of them singletons. Sequencing was performed on PBMCs, mostly from graft donor cells, taken 360 days after TCRalphabeta/CD19-depleted stem cell transplant. These receptors came from a boy under two years old who had a stem cell transplant for Wiskott-Aldrich syndrome, so the T cells may come from the graft donor.

This clonotype was seen a few times. The chain uses TRBV12-3 or TRBV12-4 and TRBJ2-7, with D tentatively TRBD2 (6 bases). With 3 bases removed from V and 7 bases from J, the gap between germline ends came to 10 bases. This CDR3 contains 12 residues. The CDR3 reads CASSLSGREQYF. The CDR3 DNA sequence: TGTGCCAGCAGTTTGAGTGGGAGGGAGCAGTACTTC.

This clonotype was recorded a few times. J is TRBJ1-1 and V is TRBV18; D is unclear. Germline assignment: CDR1 KGHSH and CDR2 LQKENI. The CDR3 length is 14 residues. Trimming removed 2 bases at V and 3 bases at J, with 10 bases between. The CDR3 reads CASSPGFWDTEAFF. CDR3 nucleotides: TGTGCCAGCTCACCAGGCTTTTGGGACACTGAAGCTTTCTTT.

This clonotype was seen more than once but under ten times. V usage is TRBV28 and J usage is TRBJ1-1, with unresolved D. V gave up 5 bases and J gave up 8 bases, with 12 bases separating them. Per the germline V gene, CDR1 is MDHEN and CDR2 is SYDVKM. This CDR3 region has 12 residues. As DNA, the CDR3 is TGTGCCAGCAGTCCCCCCCACCACGAAGCTTTCTTT. Translated, it gives CASSPPHHEAFF.

This rearrangement joins TRBV29-1 to TRBJ1-1; 10 bases align to TRBD1. This CDR3 region has 18 residues. After removal of 2 bases from V and 3 bases from J, the junction contained 15 bases not matched to a gene. CDR1 and CDR2 (germline): SQVTM, ANQGSEA. The DNA for the CDR3 is TGCAGCGTTGAAAAAAGACAGGGGGCAGGCGGGGTTGACACTGAAGCTTTCTTT. This codes for CSVEKRQGAGGVDTEAFF.

Many counts were recorded for this clonotype. This chain's CDR3 is CASSSKTSGYRDTQYF. Written as DNA, the CDR3 is TGTGCCAGCAGCTCCAAGACTAGCGGGTATAGAGATACGCAGTATTTT. This chain joins TRBV7-2 and TRBJ2-3; 10 positions match TRBD2. Trimming at V came to 4 bases and at J to 5 bases, leaving 9 bases not matched to a gene. The germline V gene has CDR1 SGHTA and CDR2 FQGNSA. There are 16 residues in the CDR3.

This rearrangement joins TRBV5-1 to TRBJ2-7; 8 positions agree with TRBD1. The CDR3 runs 13 residues. Germline CDR1 and CDR2: SGHRS and YFSETQ. The junction had 9 bases not matched to a gene; V was cut back by 4 bases and J by 9 bases. CDR3 DNA sequence: TGCGCCAGCAGCGACGCGACAGGGGAAGGGCAGTACTTC. It encodes CASSDATGEGQYF.

This clonotype turned up a few times. The V gene is TRBV3-1, the J gene TRBJ2-5; 10 bases line up with TRBD2. CDR3 length: 14 amino acids. The germline CDR1 and CDR2 sequences are LGHDT and YNNKEL (reference sequence). The J segment lost 5 bases and the V segment lost 4 bases, leaving 4 bases of the junction unmatched. Written as DNA, the CDR3 is TGTGCCAGCAGCCCCCTAGCGGGGGTGGAGACCCAGTACTTC. Translating gives CASSPLAGVETQYF.

Only one count was recorded for this clonotype. The chain couples TRBV5-5 to TRBJ1-5; D is perhaps TRBD1 (6 bases). V lost 0 bases and J lost 5, with 15 bases in between. Germline V gives CDR1 SGHKS, CDR2 YYEKEE (reference sequence). The CDR3 sequence is 16 residues long. The CDR3 reads CASSLVGASLDQPQHF. The DNA for the CDR3 is TGTGCCAGCAGCTTGGTGGGGGCCTCCCTCGATCAGCCCCAGCATTTT.

The chain is built from TRBV10-1 and TRBJ2-1, with D unclear. This CDR3 contains 13 residues. With 7 bases removed from V and 6 bases from J, the gap between germline ends came to 13 bases. The germline CDR1 and CDR2 sequences are WNHNN and SYGVQD (reference sequence). The CDR3 loop is CASNRDPLNEQFF. The CDR3 nucleotides are TGCGCCAGCAATAGGGATCCGCTCAATGAGCAGTTCTTC.

The chain uses TRBV9 and TRBJ2-1, with 9 bases fitting TRBD2. Germline V lookup: CDR1 SGDLS, CDR2 YYNGEE. With 0 bases clipped from V and 5 bases from J, the junction kept 3 bases outside the gene matches. The CDR3 is made up of 15 amino acids. The CDR3 DNA sequence: TGTGCCAGCAGCGTAGGCGGGAGGGGGGACAATGAGCAGTTCTTC. It codes for CASSVGGRGDNEQFF.

This clonotype was seen many times. The chain joins TRBV7-6 to TRBJ1-1; D not resolved. The CDR3 runs to 12 residues. The ends were cut back, 5 bases at V and 2 bases at J, with 6 bases in the middle. Germline loops: CDR1 SGHVS, CDR2 FNYEAQ. CDR3 sequence: CASSADNTEAFF. The DNA for the CDR3 is TGTGCCAGCAGCGCTGATAACACTGAAGCTTTCTTT.

The CDR3 DNA follows: TGTGCCAGCAGTTTAAGGAGGGGGTGGCAGTATTTT. Translation: CASSLRRGWQYF. The chain links TRBV12-3 or TRBV12-4 to TRBJ2-3; D may be TRBD1 or TRBD2 (6 bases each). This CDR3 is built from 12 residues. V was shortened by 2 bases and J by 11 bases, with 11 bases between the two germline ends.

Only a few counts were recorded for this clonotype. The J gene is TRBJ2-3, the V gene TRBV5-1; 14 bases fit TRBD2. Germline trimming cut 3 bases from V and 3 bases from J; bases unmatched to any gene: 6. Germline CDR1 is SGHRS and CDR2 is YFSETQ. The CDR3 consists of 17 residues. The CDR3 DNA reads TGCGCCAGCAGCTCGACTAGCGGGGGGGCCAGAACAGATACGCAGTATTTT. Protein sequence: CASSSTSGGARTDTQYF.

The V and J genes are TRBV18 and TRBJ1-1, with unresolved D. The CDR3 loop spans 12 amino acids. Germline CDR1 is KGHSH and CDR2 is LQKENI. The ends were cut back, 2 bases at V and 5 bases at J, with 6 bases in the middle. This CDR3 reads CASSPTRTEAFF. CDR3 sequence (DNA): TGTGCCAGCTCACCAACGAGGACTGAAGCTTTCTTT.

The J gene is TRBJ1-1, the V gene TRBV20-1; 8 bases match TRBD1. Germline V gene lookup returns CDR1 DFQATT and CDR2 SNEGSKA (reference sequence). The CDR3 contains 13 residues. Trimming cost V 4 bases and J 5 bases; bases outside gene matches: 6. CDR3 nucleotide sequence: TGCAGTGCTAACGACAGGGGACGGACTGAAGCTTTCTTT. Translated: CSANDRGRTEAFF.

This sequence joins TRBV7-2 and TRBJ2-3, with 12 nucleotides matching TRBD2. Germline CDR1 and CDR2: SGHTA and FQGNSA. This CDR3 region has 17 residues. V lost 2 bases to trimming and J lost 5 bases; unmatched junction nucleotides: 8. The DNA of the CDR3 is TGTGCCAGCAGCTTAAGTTCTAGCGGGGGGGGAAGAGATACGCAGTATTTT. Protein: CASSLSSSGGGRDTQYF.

This chain links TRBV5-1 with TRBJ2-6, with 8 bases fitting TRBD2. The CDR3 is made up of 16 amino acids. Trimming cost V 2 bases and J 3 bases; bases outside gene matches: 4. The germline CDR1 and CDR2 sequences are SGHRS and YFSETQ. The CDR3 region is CASSLSGRVGANVLTF. DNA of the CDR3: TGCGCCAGCAGCTTAAGCGGGAGAGTTGGGGCCAACGTCCTGACTTTC.

DNA for the CDR3: TGTGCCAGCAGCCGCCCACGACAGGGTCGGGAGACTGAAGCTTTCTTT. This codes for CASSRPRQGRETEAFF. The chain links TRBV3-1 to TRBJ1-1, with 7 bases matching TRBD1. This CDR3 is built from 16 residues. V lost 4 bases and J lost 5; bases outside the gene matches: 13. CDR1 is LGHDT, CDR2 YNNKEL, per germline (reference sequence).

The chain couples TRBV5-1 to TRBJ2-5; 12 bases map to TRBD2. CDR3 size: 15 residues. Per germline, CDR1 SGHRS and CDR2 YFSETQ. V trimming: 0 bases; J trimming: 4 bases; junction bases outside the gene matches: 1. CDR3 residues: CASSLGLAGVETQYF. Here the CDR3 DNA reads TGCGCCAGCAGCTTGGGACTAGCGGGGGTAGAGACCCAGTACTTC.

This clonotype was seen only a few times. This chain connects TRBV20-1 to TRBJ2-6, with D possibly being TRBD2 (6 bases). V lost 2 bases and J 0 bases, leaving 14 bases between the germline ends. Germline loops: CDR1 DFQATT, CDR2 SNEGSKA (reference sequence). The CDR3 totals 17 residues. This CDR3 reads CSARRWDLHSGANVLTF. The CDR3 DNA is TGCAGTGCTAGAAGATGGGACTTGCACTCTGGGGCCAACGTCCTGACTTTC.

This clonotype was picked up a small number of times. This chain connects TRBV30 to TRBJ1-1; D uncertain. The CDR3 is made up of 11 amino acids. With 4 bases removed from V and 3 bases from J, the gap between germline ends came to 6 bases. The germline gives CDR1 GTSNPN, CDR2 SVGIG (reference sequence). The CDR3 DNA sequence: TGTGCCTGGACCCGGGACACTGAAGCTTTCTTT. It codes for CAWTRDTEAFF.

There are a few counts of this clonotype. V usage is TRBV4-1 and J usage is TRBJ2-7; D is possibly TRBD1 (5 bases). The germline V gene encodes CDR1 MGHRA and CDR2 YSYEKL. V was trimmed by 3 bases and J by 3 bases, leaving 12 bases between them. The CDR3 loop spans 14 amino acids. Here the CDR3 reads CASSQVGHGYEQYF. As DNA, the CDR3 is TGCGCCAGCAGCCAGGTTGGACACGGCTACGAGCAGTACTTC.

The sample holds a few counts of this clonotype. The rearrangement links TRBV29-1 to TRBJ2-1; 10 bases match TRBD2. This CDR3 region has 12 residues. V gave up 5 bases and J gave up 6 bases; unmatched junction bases: 1. Germline V CDR1 and CDR2: SQVTM, ANQGSEA. CDR3 amino acids: CSVSSGSNEQFF. DNA for the CDR3: TGCAGCGTTTCTAGCGGGAGCAATGAGCAGTTCTTC.

This clonotype occurred a few times. The rearrangement uses TRBV7-2 and TRBJ2-3, with 9 bases matching TRBD2. The CDR3 covers 21 residues. With V trimmed by 5 bases and J by 0 bases, 21 bases remained unmatched. Germline loops: CDR1 SGHTA, CDR2 FQGNSA. The CDR3 coding sequence is TGTGCCAGCAGCACGGGTGGTGGTTTAGCGGGAGTACAATCTAGCACAGATACGCAGTATTTT. The encoded protein is CASSTGGGLAGVQSSTDTQYF.